This T cell receptor beta chain was documented in a study of shared clonotypes between healthy human individuals. Looking at the study overall: For every donor, three CD4 naive, three CD4 memory, two CD8 naive and one CD8 memory plates were used.

Whole-study results and caveats: The authors sampled blood alone, and tissue repertoires likely differ. Large sequencing depth failed to make sorted-subset sequencing complete, rarefaction showed.

Germline CDR1 is GTSNPN and CDR2 is SVGIG (reference sequence). The CDR3 sequence is 13 residues long. V lost 4 bases and J 1 base, leaving 8 bases between the germline ends. CD8 cells regarded as naive lacked CD45RO, were positively chosen for CCR7, and omitted terminally differentiated effector memory CD45RA+ cells. All of the donors resided in Nashville, Tennessee, and each was a Caucasian adult. The repertoire was sequenced with immunoSEQ multiplex PCR; TCRdb's copy has only in-frame clones and lacks some. The table records about 2,200,000 clones, 90% to 95% of them present only once. Turning to this clone: Its antigen is not known.

The receptor's source is a man younger than 30 in good health. Some clones in this sample may be carry-over from other donors' samples. What was sequenced was naive CD8+ T cells from PBMCs. The chain carries TRBV30 and TRBJ1-3; D might be TRBD1 (5 bases). CDR3 residues: CAWTGRSGNTIYF. In DNA, the CDR3 is TGTGCCTGGACAGGGCGGTCTGGAAACACCATATATTTT. Full variable domain (remainder filled in from reference TRBV30 and TRBJ1-3): SQTIHQWPATLVQPVGSPLSLECTVEGTSNPNLYWYRQAAGRGLQLLFYSVGIGQISSEVPQNLSASRPQDRQFILSSKKLLLSDSGFYLCAWTGRSGNTIYFGEGSWLTVV.